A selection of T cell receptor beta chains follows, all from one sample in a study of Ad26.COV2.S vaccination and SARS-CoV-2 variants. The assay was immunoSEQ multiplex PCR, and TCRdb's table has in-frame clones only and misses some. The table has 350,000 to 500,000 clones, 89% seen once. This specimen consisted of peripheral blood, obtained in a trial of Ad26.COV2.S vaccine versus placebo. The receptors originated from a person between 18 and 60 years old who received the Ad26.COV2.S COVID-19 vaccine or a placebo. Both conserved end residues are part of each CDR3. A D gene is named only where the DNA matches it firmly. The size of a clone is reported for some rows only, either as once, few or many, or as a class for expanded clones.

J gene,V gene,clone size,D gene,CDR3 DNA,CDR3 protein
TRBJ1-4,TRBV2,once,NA,TGTGCCAGCAGGACTGCAACTAATGAAAAACTGTTTTTT,CASRTATNEKLFF
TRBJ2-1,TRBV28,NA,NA,TGTGCCAGCAGTCCGGGCGGGGAGCAGTTCTTC,CASSPGGEQFF
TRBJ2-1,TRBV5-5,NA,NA,TGTGCCAGCAGCTCCCAGGGGTACAATGAGCAGTTCTTC,CASSSQGYNEQFF
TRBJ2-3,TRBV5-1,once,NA,TGCGCCAGCAGCTTGAGACCTTCTAGCACAGATACGCAGTATTTT,CASSLRPSSTDTQYF
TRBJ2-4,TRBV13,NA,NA,TGTGCCAGCAGCAATCGGAGGGTGGGCAAAAACATTCAGTACTTC,CASSNRRVGKNIQYF
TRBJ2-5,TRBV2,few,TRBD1,TGTGCCAGCAGTCTGGCTTGGGACAGACCAGAGACCCAGTACTTC,CASSLAWDRPETQYF
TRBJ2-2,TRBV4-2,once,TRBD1,TGTGCCAGCAGCCAAAGGGCCTGGGACAGGGGGCCCGGGGAGCTGTTTTTT,CASSQRAWDRGPGELFF
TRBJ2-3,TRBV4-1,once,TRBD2,TGCGCCAGCAGCCAATTTTTGTGGACTAGCGGGGGGATAGATACGCAGTATTTT,CASSQFLWTSGGIDTQYF
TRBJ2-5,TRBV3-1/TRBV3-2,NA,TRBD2,TGTGCCAGCAGCCAGCCCGGGAGGTGGTCGGAGACCCAGTACTTC,CASSQPGRWSETQYF
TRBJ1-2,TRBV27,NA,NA,TGTGCCAGCAGTTTCAGGGGACGGGGCTACACCTTC,CASSFRGRGYTF
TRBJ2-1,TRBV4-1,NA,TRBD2,TGCGCCAGCAGCCAAGTCCCCCAAACTAGCGGGAGGGCCCTTGAGCAGTTCTTC,CASSQVPQTSGRALEQFF
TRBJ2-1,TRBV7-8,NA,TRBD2,TGTGCCAGCAGCTTAGCGCGACTAGCGGGGGCCTACAATGAGCAGTTCTTC,CASSLARLAGAYNEQFF
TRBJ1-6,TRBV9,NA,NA,TGTGCCAGCAGCGTTGACACGGGGCGCGGGACACCCCTCCACTTT,CASSVDTGRGTPLHF
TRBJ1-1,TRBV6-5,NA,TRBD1,TGTGCCAGCAGCTCATTAACAGGGGGCAACACTGAAGCTTTCTTT,CASSSLTGGNTEAFF
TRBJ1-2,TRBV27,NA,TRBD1,TGTGCCAGCAGCCCGGACAGGGACTACTATGGCTACACCTTC,CASSPDRDYYGYTF
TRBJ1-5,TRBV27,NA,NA,TGTGCCAGCAGTCCCCGCGGAGGGATTCCTCAGCCCCAGCATTTT,CASSPRGGIPQPQHF
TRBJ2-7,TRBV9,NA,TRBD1,TGTGCCAGCAGCGCCGGGACAGGGTTCTTCGAGCAGTACTTC,CASSAGTGFFEQYF
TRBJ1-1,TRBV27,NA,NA,TGTGCCAGCAGCCAACGGGACACCCTTCGATGGTTCTTT,CASSQRDTLRWFF
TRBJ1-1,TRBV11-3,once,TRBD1,TGTGCCAGCAGCTTAGCAACAGGGGGAACTGAAGCTTTCTTT,CASSLATGGTEAFF
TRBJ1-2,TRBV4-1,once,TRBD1,TGCGCCAGCAGCCAAGAGACGGAGGGGGCTGCTGAGGGACATGGCTACACCTTC,CASSQETEGAAEGHGYTF
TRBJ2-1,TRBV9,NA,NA,TGTGCCAGCAGCGCCCCCGGCTTATCCTTATACAATGAGCAGTTCTTC,CASSAPGLSLYNEQFF
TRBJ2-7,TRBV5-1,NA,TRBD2,TGCGCCAGCAGGCCGTACTTCGGGGGGACTAGTACCTACGAGCAGTACTTC,CASRPYFGGTSTYEQYF
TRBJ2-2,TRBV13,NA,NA,TGTGCCAGCAGCCTTAGGGCCTACGGGACCTTCGGGGAGCTGTTTTTT,CASSLRAYGTFGELFF
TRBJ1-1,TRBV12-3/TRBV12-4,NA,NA,TGTGCCAGCAGTTTTTTGGGCACTGAAGCTTTCTTT,CASSFLGTEAFF
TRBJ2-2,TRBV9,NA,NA,TGTGCCAGCAGCGTAGCGCTAAACACCGGGGAGCTGTTTTTT,CASSVALNTGELFF
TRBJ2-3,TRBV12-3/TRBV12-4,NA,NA,TGTGCCAGCAGTTTATGGGGGACAGATACGCAGTATTTT,CASSLWGTDTQYF
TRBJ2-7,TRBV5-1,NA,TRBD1,TGCGCCAGCAGCTTAACAGGGGGCAGTTCCTACGAGCAGTACTTC,CASSLTGGSSYEQYF
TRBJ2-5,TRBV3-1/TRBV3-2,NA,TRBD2,TGTGCCAGCAGCCAAACCCGGACTAGCGGAGCCCAAGAGACCCAGTACTTC,CASSQTRTSGAQETQYF
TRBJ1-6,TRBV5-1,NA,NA,TGCGCCAGCAGCTTTGGGGGGGTTGAGGATTCACCCCTCCACTTT,CASSFGGVEDSPLHF
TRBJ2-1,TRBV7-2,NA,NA,TGTGCCAGCTCTTCAAGGCCCTACTCCTACAATGAGCAGTTCTTC,CASSSRPYSYNEQFF
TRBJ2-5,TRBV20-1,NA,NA,TGCAGTGCTAGTGGAGGGGAAGAGACCCAGTACTTC,CSASGGEETQYF
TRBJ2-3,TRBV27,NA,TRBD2,TGTGCCAGCAGTTTACTAAAGCGGGGAGGCACAGATACGCAGTATTTT,CASSLLKRGGTDTQYF
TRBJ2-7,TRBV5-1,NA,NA,TGCGCCAGCAGCCCGAGCTCCTACGAGCAGTACTTC,CASSPSSYEQYF
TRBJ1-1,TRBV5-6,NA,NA,TGTGCCAGCAGCTTCAGGGGATTCACTGAAGCTTTCTTT,CASSFRGFTEAFF
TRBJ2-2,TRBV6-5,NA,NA,TGTGCCAGCAGTTACTCTGGGCCGGGGACCGGGGAGCTGTTTTTT,CASSYSGPGTGELFF
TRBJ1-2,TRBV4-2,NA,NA,TGTGCCAGCAGCCAAGATTCTGCCCCCTCGGGGGATGGCTACACCTTC,CASSQDSAPSGDGYTF
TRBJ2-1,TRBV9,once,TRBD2,TGTGCCAGCAGCCCGGCTGGGAGCGGGATCTCCAATGAGCAGTTCTTC,CASSPAGSGISNEQFF